These 15 T cell receptor beta chains originate from one sample sequenced in a study of shared clonotypes between healthy human individuals. Some clones are missing from TCRdb's copy, which holds only in-frame ones; the method was immunoSEQ multiplex PCR. The sample consists of about 1.5 million clones, 96% of them appearing once. The sample comprised naive CD4+ T cells sorted from blood. Subset noted: CD45RA+ positively selected. These receptors originate from a man aged 30-40 years in good health.

The J gene is TRBJ1-4, the V gene TRBV7-9, with D possibly matching TRBD1 (6 bases). The CDR3 has 15 residues. Trimming cost V 5 bases and J 3 bases, with 13 bases left between them. Per germline, CDR1 SEHNR and CDR2 FQNEAQ (reference sequence). CDR3 sequence: CASSLRQESNEKLFF. The DNA for the CDR3 is TGTGCCAGCAGCCTTAGACAGGAGTCTAATGAAAAACTGTTTTTT.

In this sample, this clone turned up a few times. This chain joins TRBV7-2 and TRBJ2-7, with D uncertain. From germline, CDR1 is SGHTA and CDR2 FQGNSA. The CDR3 has 14 residues. Deletions cut 4 bases from V and 2 bases from J, with 12 bases between. CDR3 sequence: CASSSRNGPYEQYF. The CDR3 DNA sequence: TGTGCCAGCAGCTCTCGGAACGGACCCTACGAGCAGTACTTC.

V is TRBV7-2 and J is TRBJ2-2; D call uncertain. This CDR3 spans 16 amino acids. Germline CDR1 SGHTA, CDR2 FQGNSA. Trimming took 2 bases from V and 2 from J, leaving 12 bases between them. The CDR3 loop reads CASSLFRATNTGELFF. The CDR3 nucleotides read TGTGCCAGCAGCTTATTTAGAGCGACTAACACCGGGGAGCTGTTTTTT. The whole variable domain, remainder taken from reference TRBV7-2 and TRBJ2-2, is GAGVSQSPSNKVTEKGKDVELRCDPISGHTALYWYRQSLGQGLEFLIYFQGNSAPDKSGLPSDRFSAERTGGSVSTLTIQRTQQEDSAVYLCASSLFRATNTGELFFGEGSRLTVL.

This clone was recorded only once. This chain uses TRBV5-4 with TRBJ2-3; 7 nucleotides align to TRBD1. Germline CDR1 reads SGHNT; CDR2 reads YYREEE (reference sequence). The CDR3 runs to 16 residues. V lost 0 bases, J lost 1 base, and 5 bases stayed unmatched. In nucleotides, the CDR3 is TGTGCCAGCAGCTTGGCACAAACAGGGGGCACAGATACGCAGTATTTT. Protein product: CASSLAQTGGTDTQYF.

The rearrangement links TRBV11-2 to TRBJ2-3; 7 nucleotides line up with TRBD2. The length of the CDR3 is 13 residues. Germline V gene data show CDR1 as SGHAT and CDR2 as FQNNGV. V shed 5 bases, J shed 6 bases, and the junction held 5 bases outside the gene matches. The CDR3, as DNA: TGTGCCAGCAGCAGAGACGGGGGGGATACGCAGTATTTT. Translated, it gives CASSRDGGDTQYF.

The rearrangement joins TRBV19 to TRBJ2-3; TRBD2 matches at 9 bases. CDR3 length: 16 amino acids. Germline CDR1 is LNHDA and CDR2 is SQIVND (reference sequence). V shed 2 bases and J 1 base; nucleotides not matched to a gene: 4. The CDR3 bases are TGTGCCAGTAGTATATCTAGCGGGATGGGCACAGATACGCAGTATTTT. Translating it yields CASSISSGMGTDTQYF.

The rearrangement joins TRBV28 to TRBJ1-5; D unclear. With 5 bases removed from V and 0 bases from J, the gap between germline ends came to 11 bases. Germline V gene lookup returns CDR1 MDHEN and CDR2 SYDVKM. CDR3 length equals 15 residues. The CDR3 reads CASSTTRDSNQPQHF. CDR3 nucleotides: TGTGCCAGCAGTACGACGAGGGATAGCAATCAGCCCCAGCATTTT.

V gene TRBV19 combines with J gene TRBJ2-5, with TRBD2 matching 9 bases. The CDR3 covers 15 residues. The trim removed 2 bases at V and 5 bases at J, leaving 6 bases unmatched. Looked up from germline, CDR1 is LNHDA and CDR2 is SQIVND (reference sequence). The CDR3 sequence is CASSISGTSRETQYF. CDR3 sequence (DNA): TGTGCCAGTAGTATATCTGGGACTAGCCGGGAGACCCAGTACTTC.

V is TRBV19 and J is TRBJ2-3; no clear D. Germline assignment: CDR1 LNHDA and CDR2 SQIVND (reference sequence). The CDR3 length is 12 residues. V gave up 8 bases and J gave up 0 bases, with 6 bases separating them. The CDR3 region has the DNA TGTGCCAGTGCCTACAGCACAGATACGCAGTATTTT. The encoded protein is CASAYSTDTQYF.

CDR3 in DNA: TGTGCTAGTGGTTCCACGGCAGGGTTCGGGGAGCTGTTTTTT. As protein: CASGSTAGFGELFF. The rearrangement uses TRBV12-5 and TRBJ2-2, with D maybe TRBD1 (5 bases). The CDR3 covers 14 residues. Germline assignment: CDR1 LGHNT and CDR2 FRNRAP. Trimming cost V 4 bases and J 7 bases, with 13 bases left between them.

The chain links TRBV28 to TRBJ2-2, with 8 positions matching TRBD2. The CDR3 loop spans 17 amino acids. V was pared by 1 base and J by 3 bases, with 7 bases of the junction left unmatched. In germline, CDR1 is MDHEN, CDR2 SYDVKM. CDR3 amino acids: CASSLFPSGHHTGELFF. The CDR3 region has the DNA TGTGCCAGCAGTTTATTCCCTAGCGGGCACCACACCGGGGAGCTGTTTTTT.

The chain joins TRBV28 to TRBJ1-1; TRBD1 is a possible D gene (5 bases). CDR1 and CDR2 from the germline V gene are MDHEN and SYDVKM. The germline V and J ends were trimmed by 6 bases and 10 bases, with 18 bases remaining between them. The CDR3 contains 13 residues. This CDR3 reads CASSRDLVGSAFF. CDR3 in DNA: TGTGCCAGCAGCAGGGACCTTGTCGGATCAGCTTTCTTT.

This sequence joins TRBV25-1 and TRBJ1-5; D gene uncertain. V lost 2 bases and J lost 4, with 9 bases in between. CDR3 length: 14 residues. Germline values: CDR1 MGHDK, CDR2 SYGVNS. The CDR3 spells CASSEMGWNQPQHF. CDR3 in DNA: TGTGCCAGCAGTGAAATGGGGTGGAATCAGCCCCAGCATTTT.

A single count supports this clone. The chain couples TRBV27 to TRBJ1-2, with D tentatively TRBD1 (6 bases). Per germline, CDR1 MNHEY and CDR2 SMNVEV (reference sequence). The germline V and J ends were trimmed by 6 bases and 6 bases, with 20 bases remaining between them. The CDR3 spans 15 residues. In DNA form, the CDR3 reads TGTGCCAGCAGCCCTCCCGGGGGGGCGCGGGATGGCTACACCTTC. Amino acids: CASSPPGGARDGYTF.

For this clone: At the DNA level, this CDR3 is encoded by other sequences in the same sample as well. The chain carries TRBV27 and TRBJ2-5; no clear D gene. The CDR3 has 11 residues. V lost 2 bases, J lost 9 bases, and 7 bases lay in between. From germline, CDR1 is MNHEY and CDR2 SMNVEV (reference sequence). CDR3: CASSLGGAQYF. The CDR3 nucleotides are TGTGCCAGCAGTTTAGGTGGGGCCCAGTACTTC.